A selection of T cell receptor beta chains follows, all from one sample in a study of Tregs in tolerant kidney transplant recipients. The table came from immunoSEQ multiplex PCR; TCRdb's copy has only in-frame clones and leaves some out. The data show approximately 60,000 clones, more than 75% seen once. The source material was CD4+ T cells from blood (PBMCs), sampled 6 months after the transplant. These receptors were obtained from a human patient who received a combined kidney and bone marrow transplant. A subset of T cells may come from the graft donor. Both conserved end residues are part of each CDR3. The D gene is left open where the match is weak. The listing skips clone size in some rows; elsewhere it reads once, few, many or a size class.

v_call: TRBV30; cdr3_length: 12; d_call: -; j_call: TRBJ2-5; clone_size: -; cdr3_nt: TGTGCCTGGAGTGACAGGCCGGAGACCCAGTACTTC; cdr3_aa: CAWSDRPETQYF
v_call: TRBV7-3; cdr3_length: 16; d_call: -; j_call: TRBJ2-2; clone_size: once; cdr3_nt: TGTGCCAGCAGCCTAGGAGCAGGGTCAACCACCGGGGAGCTGTTTTTT; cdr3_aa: CASSLGAGSTTGELFF
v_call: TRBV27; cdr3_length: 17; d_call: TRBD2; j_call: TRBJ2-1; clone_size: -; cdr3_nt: TGTGCCAGCAGTTCCCCTGGGCGGGAGGGATTCTACAATGAGCAGTTCTTC; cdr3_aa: CASSSPGREGFYNEQFF
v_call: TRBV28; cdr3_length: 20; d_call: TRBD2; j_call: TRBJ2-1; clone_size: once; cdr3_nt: TGTGCCAGCAGACCGGCAACGGGACTAGCGGGAGGTCCCCGCTACAATGAGCAGTTCTTC; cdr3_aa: CASRPATGLAGGPRYNEQFF
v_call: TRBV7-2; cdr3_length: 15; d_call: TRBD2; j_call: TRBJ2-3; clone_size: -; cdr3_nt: TGTGCCAGCAGCTTAGTCGGGGGGGGCTCAGATACGCAGTATTTT; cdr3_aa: CASSLVGGGSDTQYF
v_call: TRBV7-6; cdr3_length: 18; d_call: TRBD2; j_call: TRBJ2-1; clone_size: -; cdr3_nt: TGTGCCAGCAGCGTTACCCCCTTTAAGGGGAGGGCCGAAAATGAGCAGTTCTTC; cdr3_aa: CASSVTPFKGRAENEQFF
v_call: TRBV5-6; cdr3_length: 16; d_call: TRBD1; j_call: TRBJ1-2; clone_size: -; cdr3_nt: TGTGCCAGCAGTCCGGGGACAGGGGGCTCTAACTATGGCTACACCTTC; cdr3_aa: CASSPGTGGSNYGYTF
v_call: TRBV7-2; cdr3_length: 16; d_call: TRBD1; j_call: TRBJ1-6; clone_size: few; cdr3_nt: TGTGCCAGCAGCCCAGGGACAGGGGGCGCGGGTTCACCCCTCCACTTT; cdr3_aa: CASSPGTGGAGSPLHF
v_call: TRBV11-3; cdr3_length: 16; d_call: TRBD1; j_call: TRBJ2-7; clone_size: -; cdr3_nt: TGTGCCAGCAGCTTAGCTTTGACAGGGGGATCTCACGAGCAGTACTTC; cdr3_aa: CASSLALTGGSHEQYF
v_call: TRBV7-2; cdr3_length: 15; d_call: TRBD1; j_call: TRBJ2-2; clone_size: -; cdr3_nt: TGTGCCAGCAGCCCGACAGGGGGCGACACCGGGGAGCTGTTTTTT; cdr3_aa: CASSPTGGDTGELFF
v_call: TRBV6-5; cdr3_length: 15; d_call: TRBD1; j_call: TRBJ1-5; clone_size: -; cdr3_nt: TGTGCCAGCAGTGGACAGGGGGCTTTTGGTCAGCCCCAGCATTTT; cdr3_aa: CASSGQGAFGQPQHF
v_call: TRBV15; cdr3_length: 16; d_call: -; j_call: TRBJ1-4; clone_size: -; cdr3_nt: TGTGCCACCAGCAGAGATACGGGTGCAACTAATGAAAAACTGTTTTTT; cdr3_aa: CATSRDTGATNEKLFF
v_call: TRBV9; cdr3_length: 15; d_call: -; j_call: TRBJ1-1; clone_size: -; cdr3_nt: TGTGCCAGCAGCGTAGCGGGGGGCCGTGGTACTGAAGCTTTCTTT; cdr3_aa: CASSVAGGRGTEAFF
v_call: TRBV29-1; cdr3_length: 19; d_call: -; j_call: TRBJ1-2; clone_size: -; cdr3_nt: TGCAGCGTCGACCCTCCCGCAGGGGCCCCCATATCTTCTAACTATGGCTACACCTTC; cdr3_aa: CSVDPPAGAPISSNYGYTF
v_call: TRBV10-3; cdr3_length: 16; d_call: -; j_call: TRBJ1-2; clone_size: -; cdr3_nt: TGTGCCATCATGATCCGGGCCCCCGAGGGCAACTATGGCTACACCTTC; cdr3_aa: CAIMIRAPEGNYGYTF
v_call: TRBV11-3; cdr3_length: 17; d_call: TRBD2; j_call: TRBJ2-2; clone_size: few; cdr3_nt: TGTGCCAGCAGCATTCCGGGACTAGCGGGAAACACCGGGGAGCTGTTTTTT; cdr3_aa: CASSIPGLAGNTGELFF
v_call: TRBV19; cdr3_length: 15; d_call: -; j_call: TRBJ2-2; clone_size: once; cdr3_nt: TGTGCCAGTAGTATTGCTAGTTTCGGAGGCGGGGAGCTGTTTTTT; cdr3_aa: CASSIASFGGGELFF
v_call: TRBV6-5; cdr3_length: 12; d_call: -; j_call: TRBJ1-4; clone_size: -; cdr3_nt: TGTGCCAGCAGTTACAGGGGTGGAAAACTGTTTTTT; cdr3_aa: CASSYRGGKLFF
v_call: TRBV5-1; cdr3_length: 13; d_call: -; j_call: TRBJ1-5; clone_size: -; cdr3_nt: TGCGCCAGCAGCCCGAGGGAAGGTCAGCCCCAGCATTTT; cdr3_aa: CASSPREGQPQHF